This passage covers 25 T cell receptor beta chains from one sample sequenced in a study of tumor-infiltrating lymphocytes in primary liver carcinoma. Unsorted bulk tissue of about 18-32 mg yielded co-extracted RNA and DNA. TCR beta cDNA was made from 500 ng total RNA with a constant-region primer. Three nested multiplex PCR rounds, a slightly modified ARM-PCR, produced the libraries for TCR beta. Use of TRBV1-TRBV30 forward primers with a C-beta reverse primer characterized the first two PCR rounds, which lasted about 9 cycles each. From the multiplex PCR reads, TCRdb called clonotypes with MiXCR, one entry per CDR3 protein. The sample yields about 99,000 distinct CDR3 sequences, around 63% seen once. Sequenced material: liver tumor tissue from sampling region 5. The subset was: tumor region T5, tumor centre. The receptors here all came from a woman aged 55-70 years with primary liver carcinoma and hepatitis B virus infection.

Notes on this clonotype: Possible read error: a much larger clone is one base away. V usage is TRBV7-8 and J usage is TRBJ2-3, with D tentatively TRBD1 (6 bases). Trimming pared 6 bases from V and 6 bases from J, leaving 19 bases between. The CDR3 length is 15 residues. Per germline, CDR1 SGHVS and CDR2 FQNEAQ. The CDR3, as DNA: TGTGCCAGCAGTAAAGGACAGATGGTCTGGGATACGCAGTATTTT. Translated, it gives CASSKGQMVWDTQYF.

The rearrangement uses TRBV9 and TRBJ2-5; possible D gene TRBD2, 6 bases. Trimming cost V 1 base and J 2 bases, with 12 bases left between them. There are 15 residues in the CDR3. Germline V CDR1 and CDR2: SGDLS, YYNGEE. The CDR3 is CASSVSQGGQETQYF. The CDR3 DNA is TGTGCCAGCAGCGTATCCCAGGGAGGACAAGAGACCCAGTACTTC.

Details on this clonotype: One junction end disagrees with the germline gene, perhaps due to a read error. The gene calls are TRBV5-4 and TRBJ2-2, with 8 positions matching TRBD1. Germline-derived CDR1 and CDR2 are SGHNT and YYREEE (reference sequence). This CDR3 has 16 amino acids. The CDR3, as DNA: TGTGCCAGCAGCCAGGGGGCTTGCGGCTACACCGGGGAACTGTTTTTT. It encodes CASSQGACGYTGELFF.

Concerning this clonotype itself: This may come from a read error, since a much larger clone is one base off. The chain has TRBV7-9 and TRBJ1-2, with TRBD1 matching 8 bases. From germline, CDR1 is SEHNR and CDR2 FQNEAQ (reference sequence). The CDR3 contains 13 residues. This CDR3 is CANSLTGDYGYTF. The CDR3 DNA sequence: TGTGCCAACAGCTTGACAGGGGACTATGGCTACACCTTC.

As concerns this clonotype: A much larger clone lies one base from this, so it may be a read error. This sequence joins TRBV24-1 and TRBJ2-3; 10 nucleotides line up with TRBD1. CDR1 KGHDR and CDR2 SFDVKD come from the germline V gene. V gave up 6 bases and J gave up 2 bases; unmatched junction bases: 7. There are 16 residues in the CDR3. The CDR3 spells CATSRGQGGLTDTQYF. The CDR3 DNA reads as TGTGCCACCAGTCGAGGACAGGGGGGACTCACAGATACGCAGTATTTT.

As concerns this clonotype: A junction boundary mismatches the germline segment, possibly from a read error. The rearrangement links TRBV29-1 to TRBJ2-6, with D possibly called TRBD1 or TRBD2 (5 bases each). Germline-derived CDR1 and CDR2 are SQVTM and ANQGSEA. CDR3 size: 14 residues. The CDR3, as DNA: TGCAGCGTTGGCGGATCCGCTGGGACCAATGTCCTGACTTTC. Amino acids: CSVGGSAGTNVLTF.

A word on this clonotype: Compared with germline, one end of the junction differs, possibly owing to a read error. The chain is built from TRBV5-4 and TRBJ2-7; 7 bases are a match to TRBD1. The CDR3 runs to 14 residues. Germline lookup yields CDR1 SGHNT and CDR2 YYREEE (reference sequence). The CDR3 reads CANSIGTVPYEQYF. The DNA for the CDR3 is TGTGCCAACAGCATCGGGACAGTCCCCTACGAGCAGTACTTC.

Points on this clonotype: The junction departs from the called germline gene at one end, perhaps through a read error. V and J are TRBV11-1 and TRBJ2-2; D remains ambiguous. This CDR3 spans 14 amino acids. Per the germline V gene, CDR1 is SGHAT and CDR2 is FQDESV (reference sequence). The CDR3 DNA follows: TGTGCTAGCAGACCGAACCTTGACAACGGGGAGCTGTTTTTT. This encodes CASRPNLDNGELFF.

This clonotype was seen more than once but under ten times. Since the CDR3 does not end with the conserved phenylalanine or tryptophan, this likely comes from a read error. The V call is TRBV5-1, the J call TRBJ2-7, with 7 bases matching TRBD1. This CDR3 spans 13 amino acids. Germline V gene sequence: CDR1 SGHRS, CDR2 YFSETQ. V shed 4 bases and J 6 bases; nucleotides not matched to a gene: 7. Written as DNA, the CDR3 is TGCGCCAGCAGCCAAAACACAGGGGTCGAGCAGTACTTA. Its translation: CASSQNTGVEQYL.

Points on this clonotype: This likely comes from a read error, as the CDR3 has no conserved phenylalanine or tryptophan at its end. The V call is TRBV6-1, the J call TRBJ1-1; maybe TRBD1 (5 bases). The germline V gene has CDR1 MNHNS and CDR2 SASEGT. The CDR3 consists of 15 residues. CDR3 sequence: CASSAPGGLRDGAFI. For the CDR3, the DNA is TGTGCTAGCAGTGCCCCCGGGGGACTCCGCGATGGGGCTTTCATC.

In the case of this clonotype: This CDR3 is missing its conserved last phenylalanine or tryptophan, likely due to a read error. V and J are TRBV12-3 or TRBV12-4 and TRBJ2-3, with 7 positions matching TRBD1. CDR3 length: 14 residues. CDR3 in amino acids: CASSWAGGADMQYS. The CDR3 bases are TGTGCCAGCAGTTGGGCAGGGGGAGCAGATATGCAGTATTCT.

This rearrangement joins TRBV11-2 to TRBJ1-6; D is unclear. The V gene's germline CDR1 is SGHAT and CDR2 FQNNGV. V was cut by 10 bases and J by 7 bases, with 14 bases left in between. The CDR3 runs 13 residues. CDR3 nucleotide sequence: TGTGCCACCGGCTTAGTAATGAATTCACCCCTCCACTTT. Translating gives CATGLVMNSPLHF.

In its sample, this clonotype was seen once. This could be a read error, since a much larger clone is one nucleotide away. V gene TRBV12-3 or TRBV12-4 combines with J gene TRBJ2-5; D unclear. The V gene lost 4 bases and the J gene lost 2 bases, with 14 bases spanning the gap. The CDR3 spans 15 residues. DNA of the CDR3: TGTGCCAGCAGTTCAAGGGCTGGACCTCAAGAGACCCAGTACTTC. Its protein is CASSSRAGPQETQYF.

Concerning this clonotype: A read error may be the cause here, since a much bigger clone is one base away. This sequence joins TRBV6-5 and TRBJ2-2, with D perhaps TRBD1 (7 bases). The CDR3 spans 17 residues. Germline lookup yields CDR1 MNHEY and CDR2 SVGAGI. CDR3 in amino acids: CASSYGRDRINIGELFF. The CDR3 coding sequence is TGTGCCAGCAGTTATGGGCGGGACAGAATTAACATCGGGGAGCTGTTTTTT.

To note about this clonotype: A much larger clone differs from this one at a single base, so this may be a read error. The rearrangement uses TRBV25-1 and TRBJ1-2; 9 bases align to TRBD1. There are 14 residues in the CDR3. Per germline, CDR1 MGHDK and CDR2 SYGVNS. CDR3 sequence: CTSSELNRGQGYTF. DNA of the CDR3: TGTACCAGCAGTGAACTCAACAGGGGGCAGGGCTACACCTTC.

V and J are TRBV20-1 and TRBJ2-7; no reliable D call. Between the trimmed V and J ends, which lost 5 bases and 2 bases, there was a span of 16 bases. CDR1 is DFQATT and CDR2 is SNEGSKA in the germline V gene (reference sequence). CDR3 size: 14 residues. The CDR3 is CSAAPPGNPYEQYF. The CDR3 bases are TGCAGTGCTGCGCCCCCAGGAAACCCCTACGAGCAGTACTTC.

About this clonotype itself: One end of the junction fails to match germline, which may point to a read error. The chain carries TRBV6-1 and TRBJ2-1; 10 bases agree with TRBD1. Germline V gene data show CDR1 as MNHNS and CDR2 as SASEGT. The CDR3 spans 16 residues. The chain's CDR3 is CASRGQGRDSYNKQFF. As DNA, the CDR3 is TGTGCCAGCAGGGGACAGGGGAGGGATTCCTACAATAAGCAGTTCTTC.

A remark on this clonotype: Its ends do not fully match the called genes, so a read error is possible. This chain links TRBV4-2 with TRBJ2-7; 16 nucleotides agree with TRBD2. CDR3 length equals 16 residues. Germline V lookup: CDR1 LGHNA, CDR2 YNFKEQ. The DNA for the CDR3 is TGCGCCATCAGCATCGGGACTAGCGGGAGGGTCAACGAGCAATACTTC. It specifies CAISIGTSGRVNEQYF.

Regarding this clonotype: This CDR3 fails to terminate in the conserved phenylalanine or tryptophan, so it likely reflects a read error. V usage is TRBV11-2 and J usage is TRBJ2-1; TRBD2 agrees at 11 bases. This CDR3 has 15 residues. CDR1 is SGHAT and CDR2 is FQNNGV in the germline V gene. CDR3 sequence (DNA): TGTGCAAGCAGCTTACTAGCGGGGGATTACAATGGGCAGTTCTCC. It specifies CASSLLAGDYNGQFS.

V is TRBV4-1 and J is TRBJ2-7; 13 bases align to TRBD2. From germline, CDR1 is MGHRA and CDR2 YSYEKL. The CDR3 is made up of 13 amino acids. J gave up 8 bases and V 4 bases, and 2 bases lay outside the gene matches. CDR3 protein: CASSRTSGGKQYF. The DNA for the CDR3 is TGCGCCAGCAGCCGGACTAGCGGGGGAAAGCAGTACTTC.

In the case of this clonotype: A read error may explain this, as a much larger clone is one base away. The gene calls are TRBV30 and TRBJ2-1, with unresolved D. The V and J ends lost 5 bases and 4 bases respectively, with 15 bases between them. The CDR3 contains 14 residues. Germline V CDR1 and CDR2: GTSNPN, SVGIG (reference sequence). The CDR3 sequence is CAWGWARPYNEQFF. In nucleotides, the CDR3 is TGTGCCTGGGGCTGGGCACGGCCTTACAATGAGCAGTTCTTC. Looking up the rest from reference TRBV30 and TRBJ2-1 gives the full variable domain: SQTIHQWPATLVQPVGSPLSLECTVEGTSNPNLYWYRQAAGRGLQLLFYSVGIGQISSEVPQNLSASRPQDRQFILSSKKLLLSDSGFYLCAWGWARPYNEQFFGPGTRLTVL.

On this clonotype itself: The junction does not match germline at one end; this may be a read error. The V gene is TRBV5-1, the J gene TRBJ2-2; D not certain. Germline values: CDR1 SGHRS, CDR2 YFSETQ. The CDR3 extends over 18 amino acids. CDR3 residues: CASSSLPRMGTNAGELFF. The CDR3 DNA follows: TGCGCCAGCAGCTCTTTGCCCCGGATGGGAACGAACGCCGGGGAGCTGTTTTTT. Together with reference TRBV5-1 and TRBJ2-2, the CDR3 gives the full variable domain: KAGVTQTPRYLIKTRGQQVTLSCSPISGHRSVSWYQQTPGQGLQFLFEYFSETQRNKGNFPGRFSGRQFSNSRSEMNVSTLELGDSALYLCASSSLPRMGTNAGELFFGEGSRLTVL.

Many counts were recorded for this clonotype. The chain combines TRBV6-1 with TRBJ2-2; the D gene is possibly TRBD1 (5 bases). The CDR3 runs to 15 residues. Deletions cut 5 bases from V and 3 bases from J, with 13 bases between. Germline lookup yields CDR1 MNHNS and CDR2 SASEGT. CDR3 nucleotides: TGTGCCAGCAGTCTACGCAGGGTGGACACCGGGGAGCTGTTTTTT. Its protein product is CASSLRRVDTGELFF.

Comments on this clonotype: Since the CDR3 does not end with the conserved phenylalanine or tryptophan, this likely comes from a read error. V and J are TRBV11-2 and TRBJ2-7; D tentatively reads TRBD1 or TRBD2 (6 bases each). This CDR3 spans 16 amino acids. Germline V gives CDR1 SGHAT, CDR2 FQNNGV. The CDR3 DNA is TGTGACAGCAGCTTAGCGTCGGGGGCAGGAGGCTACGAACAGTACTTA. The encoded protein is CDSSLASGAGGYEQYL.

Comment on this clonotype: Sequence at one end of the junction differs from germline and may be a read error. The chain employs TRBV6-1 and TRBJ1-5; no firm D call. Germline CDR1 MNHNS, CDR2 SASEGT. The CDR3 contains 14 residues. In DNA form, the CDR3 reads TGTGCCAGCAATGAAACCGGCGAGATTCAGCCCCAGCATTTT. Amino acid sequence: CASNETGEIQPQHF.